Listed below are T cell receptor beta chains from one sample, sequenced in a study of response to subunit inactivated influenza vaccine. TCRdb passed the RT-PCR reads through MiXCR, listing each CDR3 protein once. In the table there are approximately 530,000 distinct CDR3 sequences, approximately 7.6% of which are singletons. The sequencing used PBMCs from blood, collected around 25 months after vaccination. These receptor sequences come from a man between 50 and 75 years old who received an inactivated influenza vaccine. CDR3s include the opening cysteine and the closing phenylalanine or tryptophan. Fields, in order: D gene, clone size, V gene, J gene, CDR3 DNA, CDR3 protein. The D gene is left open where the match is weak. Some rows mark clone size as missing; the rest say once, few, many or name a class of expanded clone.

TRBD1	many	TRBV11-2	TRBJ2-7	TGTGCCAGCAGCTCCGGGACAGGGATTGGGTACGAGCAGTACTTC	CASSSGTGIGYEQYF
.	.	TRBV4-2	TRBJ1-1	TGTGCCAGCAGCCGGACAGTGGTGTTCGACACTGAAGCTTTCTTT	CASSRTVVFDTEAFF
TRBD1	many	TRBV5-1	TRBJ1-3	TGCGCCAGCAGCCCTGACACAGGGGGTTCTGGAAACACCATATATTTT	CASSPDTGGSGNTIYF
TRBD1	.	TRBV12-3/TRBV12-4	TRBJ1-2	TGTGCCAGCAGCTCCGGGACAGTGACACATGGCTACACCTTC	CASSSGTVTHGYTF
.	.	TRBV19	TRBJ1-4	TGTGCCAGTAGTACCCCCGGGTCGACAGGAGAAAAACTGTTTTTT	CASSTPGSTGEKLFF
.	many	TRBV12-3/TRBV12-4	TRBJ2-5	TGTGCCAGCAGTTTAAATGGCAGGGGATGGGAGACCCAGTACTTC	CASSLNGRGWETQYF
TRBD1	few	TRBV11-1	TRBJ2-2	TGTGCCAGCAGCTCCGGGACAGGGGGACCCTCGAACACCGGGGAGCTGTTTTTT	CASSSGTGGPSNTGELFF
TRBD2	.	TRBV7-2	TRBJ2-2	TGTGCCAGCAGCTTATCGGGACTAGCGAACACCGGGGAGCTGTTTTTT	CASSLSGLANTGELFF
TRBD1	few	TRBV6-1	TRBJ1-1	TGTGCCAGCAGTCAACAGGGGGCAGGGCACACTGAAGCTTTCTTT	CASSQQGAGHTEAFF
TRBD1	few	TRBV20-1	TRBJ2-3	TGCAGTGCTGTGACAGGGGTTCGCACAGATACGCAGTATTTT	CSAVTGVRTDTQYF
.	.	TRBV5-1	TRBJ1-6	TGCGCCAGAAGCTTGGCCGTAGGCAGCAAGGAATCACCCCTCCACTTT	CARSLAVGSKESPLHF
.	.	TRBV11-3	TRBJ2-3	TGTGCCAGCAGCCTAAACCCAGGGGTGGGCACAGATACGCAGTATTTT	CASSLNPGVGTDTQYF
.	few	TRBV6-2/TRBV6-3	TRBJ2-7	TGTGCCAGCAGGACAGGAGGCTCGAACTACGAGCAGTACTTC	CASRTGGSNYEQYF
TRBD1	few	TRBV7-2	TRBJ2-2	TGTGCCAGCAGCCCTAGGACAGGCGGGGAGCTGTTTTTT	CASSPRTGGELFF
.	.	TRBV19	TRBJ2-2	TGTGCCAGTAGTATTAGCGACTTGCGGAACACCGGGGAGCTGTTTTTT	CASSISDLRNTGELFF
.	many	TRBV6-2/TRBV6-3	TRBJ2-7	TGTGCCAGCAGACCGGCTGTGGGAGGATTGTACGAGCAGTACTTC	CASRPAVGGLYEQYF
TRBD2	.	TRBV10-3	TRBJ2-7	TGTGCCATCAGCCGGGAGGGGGGTGGCTCCTACGAGCAGTACTTC	CAISREGGGSYEQYF
.	.	TRBV12-3/TRBV12-4	TRBJ1-1	TGTGCCAGCAGTTTAGAATGGCAGGGAGAAACTGAAGCTTTCTTT	CASSLEWQGETEAFF
.	many	TRBV9	TRBJ2-2	TGTGCCAGCAGCGTAGGATGGTCAGCGAACACCGGGGAGCTGTTTTTT	CASSVGWSANTGELFF
.	many	TRBV20-1	TRBJ1-5	TGCAGTGCTGCACGGGATGCTTATAGCAATCAGCCCCAGCATTTT	CSAARDAYSNQPQHF
TRBD2	.	TRBV7-2	TRBJ2-3	TGTGCCAGCAGCTTCTTGGGACGCGGGGGGGCACCAGATACGCAGTATTTT	CASSFLGRGGAPDTQYF
TRBD1	few	TRBV28	TRBJ2-7	TGTGCCAGCAGGACGGGACAGGGTCATCGCGAGCAGTACTTC	CASRTGQGHREQYF
TRBD2	.	TRBV14	TRBJ2-1	TGTGCCAGCAGCCAAGCGGGGACTAGCGGGAACGATGAGCAGTTCTTC	CASSQAGTSGNDEQFF
.	.	TRBV5-1	TRBJ2-1	TGCGCCAGCAGCTTGGATCGGGGTTGGGATGAGCAGTTCTTC	CASSLDRGWDEQFF
.	many	TRBV10-3	TRBJ2-1	TGTGCCATCAGTTCCAGCTCCTACAATGAGCAGTTCTTC	CAISSSSYNEQFF
.	few	TRBV20-1	TRBJ2-3	TGCAGTGCTAGAGAGCCAGCTAGCACAGATACGCAGTATTTT	CSAREPASTDTQYF
TRBD2	many	TRBV3-1	TRBJ2-7	TGTGCCAGCAGCCAAGGATCCAGCGGGAGGTACGAGCAGTACTTC	CASSQGSSGRYEQYF
.	many	TRBV6-5	TRBJ2-7	TGTGCCAGCAGTTACTCCGGACTTAGCTCCTACGAGCAGTACTTC	CASSYSGLSSYEQYF
TRBD2	many	TRBV20-1	TRBJ2-3	TGCAGTGCTAGAACTCCGCGGGGGTGGGAAGATACGCAGTATTTT	CSARTPRGWEDTQYF
.	.	TRBV12-3/TRBV12-4	TRBJ2-1	TGTGCCAGCAGAAATGACGCTTACAATGAGCAGTTCTTC	CASRNDAYNEQFF
TRBD1	few	TRBV29-1	TRBJ1-4	TGCAGCGCCGGGACAGGGAAGGGGGGGAGTGAAAAACTGTTTTTT	CSAGTGKGGSEKLFF
.	many	TRBV4-2	TRBJ2-5	TGTGCCAGCAGCCAAGAAGCCCGGCAGGGAGAGACCCAGTACTTC	CASSQEARQGETQYF
.	few	TRBV7-3	TRBJ1-4	TGTGCCAGCAGCCCCCCCGGGGCGTGGGAAAAACTGTTTTTT	CASSPPGAWEKLFF
.	few	TRBV27	TRBJ2-2	TGTGCCAGCAGCCGAGGGCAGGCGATTACGAACACCGGGGAGCTGTTTTTT	CASSRGQAITNTGELFF
TRBD1	few	TRBV6-2/TRBV6-3	TRBJ2-7	TGTGCCAGCAGTCGTCCACAGGGGGCCTACGAGCAGTACTTC	CASSRPQGAYEQYF
TRBD1	many	TRBV6-2/TRBV6-3	TRBJ2-7	TGTGCCAGCACCCAGGGGGTGGTTCTCTACGAGCAGTACTTC	CASTQGVVLYEQYF
TRBD1	.	TRBV10-3	TRBJ1-3	TGTGCCATCAGTGAGTTCGGGACAGTCTCTGGAAACACCATATATTTT	CAISEFGTVSGNTIYF
.	few	TRBV20-1	TRBJ2-2	TGCAGTGCTCGAGAGGTTTCATACACCGGGGAGCTGTTTTTT	CSAREVSYTGELFF
.	many	TRBV10-3	TRBJ2-1	TGTGCCATCAGAGGCTCGAGCGTCTTCGGTGATGAGCAGTTCTTC	CAIRGSSVFGDEQFF
TRBD1	few	TRBV12-3/TRBV12-4	TRBJ1-1	TGTGCCAGCACAGGGGGAGTCACTGAAGCTTTCTTT	CASTGGVTEAFF
.	few	TRBV7-2	TRBJ2-2	TGTGCCAGCAGTCCTCAGCGGGCGAACACCGGGGAGCTGTTTTTT	CASSPQRANTGELFF
TRBD2	few	TRBV6-4	TRBJ2-1	TGTGCCACCTCAATAGCGGGAGGGGCCTACAATGAGCAGTTCTTC	CATSIAGGAYNEQFF
.	.	TRBV12-3/TRBV12-4	TRBJ2-7	TGTGCCAGCAGTCAAGAGATGACCTCCTACGAGCAGTACTTC	CASSQEMTSYEQYF
TRBD1	.	TRBV7-8	TRBJ2-5	TGTGCCAGCAGCTTAGCTGGCAGGGGGCGTGAGACCCAGTACTTC	CASSLAGRGRETQYF
.	.	TRBV20-1	TRBJ2-5	TGCAGTGGGTACCAAGAGACCCAGTACTTC	CSGYQETQYF
.	few	TRBV20-1	TRBJ2-5	TGCAGTGCGCATCGTAAAGAGACCCAGTACTTC	CSAHRKETQYF
.	few	TRBV28	TRBJ1-1	TGTGCCAGCAGTTTGGTGGAGGGGGAAGCTTTCTTT	CASSLVEGEAFF
TRBD2	few	TRBV5-1	TRBJ2-5	TGCGCCAGCAGTAGCGGGGGGGCCCGAGAGACCCAGTACTTC	CASSSGGARETQYF
.	.	TRBV20-1	TRBJ2-1	TGCAGTGCTAAGGGAGTCCGGACGGACTTCAATGAGCAGTTCTTC	CSAKGVRTDFNEQFF
TRBD2	few	TRBV19	TRBJ2-1	TGTGCCAGTACATCCGGGACTAGCGGGATGAATGAGCAGTTCTTC	CASTSGTSGMNEQFF